Following are 11 T cell receptor beta chains from one sample sequenced in a study of CD8 T cells in ankylosing spondylitis (dated by TCRdb to about 2017). The library was prepared using 5' RACE. Data came from an Illumina HiSeq 2500. TCRdb reanalyzed the raw reads on its own, using fastp at Q25 for trimming and MiXCR for clone calling, and kept in-frame beta chains. Rows are combined by CDR3 protein, so each entry shows the most common genes and DNA. In all, the sample holds 150,000 to 200,000 distinct CDR3 sequences, and 10% to 15% of those were seen once. Approximately 11% of the sample comes from the top ten. Sequenced sample: blood, either unsorted or a sorted T cell fraction (not recorded which). All receptors derive from a female donor with ankylosing spondylitis or in good health (not recorded which).

This clonotype was detected a few times. This chain connects TRBV7-2 to TRBJ1-4; 10 nucleotides match TRBD1. Trimming cost V 4 bases and J 6 bases; bases outside gene matches: 8. Germline V gives CDR1 SGHTA, CDR2 FQGNSA. The CDR3 is made up of 16 amino acids. CDR3 amino acids: CASSSSWTGGDEKLFF. CDR3 in DNA: TGTGCCAGCAGCTCCTCATGGACAGGGGGGGATGAAAAACTGTTTTTT.

This chain links TRBV5-1 with TRBJ2-3; D unclear. In germline, CDR1 is SGHRS, CDR2 YFSETQ. The CDR3 runs to 15 residues. V shed 7 bases and J shed 2 bases, with 17 bases lying between them. The CDR3 nucleotides read TGCGCCAGCCGCGCCGGTAGGGCATCCACAGATACGCAGTATTTT. Translation gives CASRAGRASTDTQYF.

This chain links TRBV5-1 with TRBJ2-3, with 11 bases lining up with TRBD2. Trimming took 3 bases from V and 2 from J; bases not matched to a gene: 5. The length of the CDR3 is 16 residues. Germline V gene lookup returns CDR1 SGHRS and CDR2 YFSETQ. CDR3 residues: CASSYQGLAATDTQYF. The CDR3 DNA reads as TGCGCCAGCAGCTACCAGGGACTAGCGGCCACAGATACGCAGTATTTT.

V usage is TRBV10-3 and J usage is TRBJ2-5; D may be TRBD1 (5 bases). The CDR3 consists of 13 residues. V was cut by 4 bases and J by 4 bases, with 10 bases left in between. Looked up from germline, CDR1 is ENHRY and CDR2 is SYGVKD. DNA of the CDR3: TGTGCCATCAGTGTCACAGGTGCAGAGACCCAGTACTTC. Translating gives CAISVTGAETQYF.

The V gene is TRBV11-2, the J gene TRBJ2-1; maybe TRBD2 (5 bases). Trimming took 3 bases from V and 6 from J, leaving 27 bases between them. This CDR3 is built from 19 residues. Looked up from germline, CDR1 is SGHAT and CDR2 is FQNNGV. The CDR3 loop is CASSFPATPRAVVGNEQFF. The CDR3 DNA is TGTGCCAGCAGCTTCCCCGCGACCCCGAGGGCGGTCGTGGGCAATGAGCAGTTCTTC.

This clonotype was seen repeatedly, ten times or more. V and J are TRBV20-1 and TRBJ2-5, with no clear D. Between the trimmed V and J ends, which lost 5 bases and 1 base, there was a span of 11 bases. Germline CDR1 reads DFQATT; CDR2 reads SNEGSKA (reference sequence). This CDR3 is 13 amino acids long. This CDR3 reads CSAPMFTQETQYF. In nucleotides, the CDR3 is TGCAGTGCTCCGATGTTTACCCAAGAGACCCAGTACTTC.

This clonotype appeared many times. The gene calls are TRBV7-2 and TRBJ1-5; D possibly corresponds to TRBD1 (5 bases). Deletions cut 4 bases from V and 4 bases from J, with 14 bases between. The germline gives CDR1 SGHTA, CDR2 FQGNSA. The length of the CDR3 is 15 residues. CDR3 loop: CASSSEGVWNQPQHF. CDR3 DNA: TGTGCCAGCAGCTCAGAAGGGGTTTGGAATCAGCCCCAGCATTTT.

This clonotype was counted many times. This sequence joins TRBV7-2 and TRBJ2-1; either TRBD1 or TRBD2 may fit D (5 bases each). The CDR3 is made up of 16 amino acids. Between the trimmed V and J ends, which lost 5 bases and 0 bases, there was a span of 14 bases. Germline CDR1 SGHTA, CDR2 FQGNSA. The CDR3 DNA follows: TGTGCCAGCAGCACCGGGACCAGAAGCTCCTACAATGAGCAGTTCTTC. Its protein product is CASSTGTRSSYNEQFF.

This clonotype was found many times. The chain employs TRBV7-9 and TRBJ2-1; no clear D gene. V shed 3 bases and J shed 7 bases, with 7 bases lying between them. The CDR3 covers 12 residues. Germline V gene sequence: CDR1 SEHNR, CDR2 FQNEAQ (reference sequence). The CDR3 region has the DNA TGTGCCAGCAGCTTTAGTTTGAATGAGCAGTTCTTC. Translation gives CASSFSLNEQFF.

This chain uses TRBV4-3 with TRBJ2-3; 8 bases map to TRBD2. The germline CDR1 and CDR2 sequences are LGHNA and YSLEER. The CDR3 contains 17 residues. V trimming: 4 bases; J trimming: 3 bases; junction bases outside the gene matches: 12. Written as DNA, the CDR3 is TGCGCCAGCAGCCCCGGGAGGGGGGACACACGAACAGATACGCAGTATTTT. Its protein product is CASSPGRGDTRTDTQYF.

In this sample, this clonotype turned up many times. The chain combines TRBV7-2 with TRBJ2-3; D remains ambiguous. Germline V CDR1 and CDR2: SGHTA, FQGNSA. The CDR3 totals 15 residues. Trimming took 5 bases from V and 2 from J, leaving 14 bases between them. The CDR3 DNA sequence: TGTGCCAGCAGCCCTGTACCGACCGACACAGATACGCAGTATTTT. It specifies CASSPVPTDTDTQYF.